This T cell receptor beta chain was captured by sequencing in a study of synovial regulatory T cells in juvenile arthritis. Overall study: Roughly six patients were on methotrexate and a few were untreated. Study-wide points: CDR3 overlap with synovial Tregs was higher for iaTregs than other blood Tregs.

For this clone: Its antigen remains unknown.

Sequencing used immunoSEQ multiplex PCR; TCRdb keeps in-frame clones, though not all of them. The sample table sets out 9,500 to 10,000 clones. The sequenced material came from Treg cells from blood. Subset: remaining (HLA-DR-negative) circulating blood Treg cells. The sequence was obtained from a donor aged 2-35 years with juvenile idiopathic arthritis.

The CDR3: CASSFGTKGGEYEQYF. The chain is built from TRBV5-4 and TRBJ2-7; no DNA is available, so the TRBD2 call from TCRdb remains unchecked. The V gene's germline CDR1 is SGHNT and CDR2 YYREEE (reference sequence). CDR3 length equals 16 residues. No DNA accompanies this entry.